A selection of T cell receptor beta chains follows, all from one sample in a study of molecular identifiers for immune sequencing clone quantification. TCRdb independently ran MiXCR on the PCR reads; one entry per CDR3 protein. Altogether about half a million distinct CDR3 sequences are present, 20% to 25% being singletons, with the ten largest covering 0.84%. Material for sequencing was naive CD8+ T cells from blood, with Jurkat cell RNA spiked in. The receptors originated from a human donor in good health. Some libraries in this study had Jurkat cell RNA spiked in. Each CDR3 is given with its conserved first and last residue. D genes are given only for firm matches. Not all rows give a size; the values are once, few, many and, for expanded clones, a class.

V	D	J	size	CDR3	DNA
TRBV4-1	NA	TRBJ2-7	few	CASRSSQGGYEQYF	TGCGCCAGCAGATCATCCCAGGGCGGCTACGAGCAGTACTTC
TRBV19	NA	TRBJ2-7	few	CASSPTGYSYEQYF	TGTGCCAGTAGTCCTACGGGGTACTCCTACGAGCAGTACTTC
TRBV6-6	NA	TRBJ1-2	few	CASSYGTGKGVGYTF	TGTGCCAGCAGTTACGGTACAGGGAAAGGTGTCGGCTACACCTTC
TRBV6-5	NA	TRBJ2-1	few	CASSPTNSYNEQFF	TGTGCCAGCAGTCCGACAAACTCCTACAATGAGCAGTTCTTC
TRBV13	NA	TRBJ1-1	few	CASSLVGAASTEAFF	TGTGCCAGCAGCTTAGTTGGGGCCGCGAGCACTGAAGCTTTCTTT
TRBV24-1	NA	TRBJ2-7	NA	CATEDNYGDEQYF	TGTGCCACCGAGGACAACTACGGGGACGAGCAGTACTTC
TRBV12-3/TRBV12-4	NA	TRBJ1-3	few	CASSLGGYSGNTIYF	TGTGCCAGCAGTCTCGGTGGCTACTCTGGAAACACCATATATTTT
TRBV6-5	TRBD2	TRBJ2-3	NA	CASSYGGRALDTQYF	TGTGCCAGCAGTTACGGCGGGAGGGCCTTAGATACGCAGTATTTT
TRBV20-1	NA	TRBJ2-7	many	CSARDFSVREQYF	TGCAGTGCCCGGGACTTCTCGGTGAGGGAGCAGTACTTC
TRBV7-6	TRBD1	TRBJ2-7	NA	CASSLNPTGVYEQYF	TGTGCCAGCAGCTTAAACCCGACAGGGGTGTACGAGCAGTACTTC
TRBV4-3	NA	TRBJ2-5	few	CASSQSYRGQIIQETQYF	TGCGCCAGCAGCCAATCTTATCGCGGGCAGATTATACAAGAGACCCAGTACTTC
TRBV2	NA	TRBJ1-6	few	CASSLVHDGPGSPLHF	TGTGCCAGTAGTTTGGTACACGACGGTCCGGGTTCACCCCTCCACTTT
TRBV12-3/TRBV12-4	TRBD2	TRBJ2-5	many	CASSSSGGSQETQYF	TGTGCCAGCAGTTCAAGCGGGGGGAGCCAAGAGACCCAGTACTTC
TRBV7-9	NA	TRBJ1-1	many	CASSSVPTEAFF	TGTGCCAGCAGCTCCGTTCCCACTGAAGCTTTCTTT
TRBV12-5	TRBD1	TRBJ1-1	NA	CASGPPGQLGTEAVF	TGTGCTAGTGGACCCCCGGGACAGCTAGGAACTGAAGCTGTCTTT
TRBV27	NA	TRBJ1-2	many	CASSLTENYGYTF	TGTGCCAGCAGTTTAACGGAAAACTATGGCTACACCTTC
TRBV20-1	TRBD1	TRBJ1-5	NA	CSAPDRGDNQPQHF	TGCAGTGCTCCAGACAGGGGGGACAATCAGCCCCAGCATTTT
TRBV28	NA	TRBJ2-7	few	CASSSTLGSPTIYEQYF	TGTGCCAGCAGTTCGACGCTGGGATCCCCCACAATCTACGAGCAGTACTTC